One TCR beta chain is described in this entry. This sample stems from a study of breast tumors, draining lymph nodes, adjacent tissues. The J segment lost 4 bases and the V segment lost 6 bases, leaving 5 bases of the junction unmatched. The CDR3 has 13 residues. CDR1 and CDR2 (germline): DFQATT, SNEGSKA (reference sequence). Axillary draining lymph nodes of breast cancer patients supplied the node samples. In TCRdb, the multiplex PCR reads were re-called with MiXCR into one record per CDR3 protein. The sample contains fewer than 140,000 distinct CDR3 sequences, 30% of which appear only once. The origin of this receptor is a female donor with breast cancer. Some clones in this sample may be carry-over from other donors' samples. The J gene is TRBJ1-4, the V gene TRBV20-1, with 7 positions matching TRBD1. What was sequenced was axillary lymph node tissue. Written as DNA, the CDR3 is TGCAGTGCCAGGGACAGAAGTAATGAAAAACTGTTTTTT. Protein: CSARDRSNEKLFF.